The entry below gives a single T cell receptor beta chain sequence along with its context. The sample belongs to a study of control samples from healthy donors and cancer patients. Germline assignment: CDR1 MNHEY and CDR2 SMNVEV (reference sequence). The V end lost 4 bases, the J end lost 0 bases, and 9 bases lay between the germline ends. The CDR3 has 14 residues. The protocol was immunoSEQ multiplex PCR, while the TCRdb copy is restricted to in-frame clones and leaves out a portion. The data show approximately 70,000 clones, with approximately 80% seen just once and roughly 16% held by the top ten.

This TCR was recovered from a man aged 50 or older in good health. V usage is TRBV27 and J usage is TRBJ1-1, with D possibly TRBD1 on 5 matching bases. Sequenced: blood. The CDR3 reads CASSWGRLNTEAFF. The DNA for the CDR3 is TGTGCCAGCAGTTGGGGACGCTTGAACACTGAAGCTTTCTTT.